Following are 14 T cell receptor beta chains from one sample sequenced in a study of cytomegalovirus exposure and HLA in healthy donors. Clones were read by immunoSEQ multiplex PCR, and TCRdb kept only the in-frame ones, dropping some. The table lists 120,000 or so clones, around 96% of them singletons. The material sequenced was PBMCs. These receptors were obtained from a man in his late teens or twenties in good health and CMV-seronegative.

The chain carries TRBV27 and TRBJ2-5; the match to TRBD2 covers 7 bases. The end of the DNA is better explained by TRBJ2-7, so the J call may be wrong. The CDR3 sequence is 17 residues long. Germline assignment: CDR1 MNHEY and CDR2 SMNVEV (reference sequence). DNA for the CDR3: TGTGCCAGCAGTTCACCCCCCGGGGAGGGGAGGATCTACGAGCAGTACTTC. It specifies CASSSPPGEGRIYEQYF.

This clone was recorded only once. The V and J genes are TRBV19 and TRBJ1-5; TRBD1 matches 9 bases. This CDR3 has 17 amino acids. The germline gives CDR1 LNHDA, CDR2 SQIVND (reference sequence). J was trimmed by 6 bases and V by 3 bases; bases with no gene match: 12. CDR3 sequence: CASSIGGSGQGRQPQHF. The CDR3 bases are TGTGCCAGTAGTATCGGTGGTTCGGGACAGGGACGTCAGCCCCAGCATTTT.

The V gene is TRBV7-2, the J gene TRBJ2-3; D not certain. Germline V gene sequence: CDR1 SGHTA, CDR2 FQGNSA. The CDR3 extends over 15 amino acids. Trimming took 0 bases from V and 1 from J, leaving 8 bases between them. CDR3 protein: CASSLARRRTDTQYF. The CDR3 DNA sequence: TGTGCCAGCAGCTTAGCCAGGCGCCGCACAGATACGCAGTATTTT.

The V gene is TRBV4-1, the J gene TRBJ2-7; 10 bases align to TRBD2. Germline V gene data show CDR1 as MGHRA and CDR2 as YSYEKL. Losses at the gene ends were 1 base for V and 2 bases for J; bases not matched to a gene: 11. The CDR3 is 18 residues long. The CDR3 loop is CASSQVIRAGGPTYEQYF. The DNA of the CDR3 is TGCGCCAGCAGCCAAGTAATACGAGCGGGAGGGCCTACCTACGAGCAGTACTTC.

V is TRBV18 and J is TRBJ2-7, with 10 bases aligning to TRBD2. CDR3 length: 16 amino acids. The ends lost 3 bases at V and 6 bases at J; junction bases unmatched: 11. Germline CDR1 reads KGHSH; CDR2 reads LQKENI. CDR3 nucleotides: TGTGCCAGCTCACCCCCCCGTCTAGCGGGAGTTTCCGAGCAGTACTTC. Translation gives CASSPPRLAGVSEQYF.

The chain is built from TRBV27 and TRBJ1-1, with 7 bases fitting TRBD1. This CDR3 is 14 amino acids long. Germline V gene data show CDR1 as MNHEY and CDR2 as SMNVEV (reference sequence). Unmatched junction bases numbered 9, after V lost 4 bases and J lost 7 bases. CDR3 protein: CASSYSGGPGEAFF. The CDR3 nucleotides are TGTGCCAGCAGTTATTCAGGGGGACCAGGTGAAGCTTTCTTT.

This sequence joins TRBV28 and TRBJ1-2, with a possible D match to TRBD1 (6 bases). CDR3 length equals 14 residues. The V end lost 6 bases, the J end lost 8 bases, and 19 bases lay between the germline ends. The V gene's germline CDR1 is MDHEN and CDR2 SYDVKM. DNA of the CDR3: TGTGCCAGCAGGCCCGGGACAAGCCTCTACGGCTACACCTTC. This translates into CASRPGTSLYGYTF.

Written as DNA, the CDR3 is TGTGCCAGCAGGAGGGCAGGGACTGAGAACACCATATATTTT. It codes for CASRRAGTENTIYF. The V and J genes are TRBV14 and TRBJ1-3; D is possibly TRBD1 (5 bases). CDR1 is SGHDN and CDR2 is FVKESK in the germline V gene. V lost 6 bases and J lost 7, with 16 bases in between. The CDR3 runs to 14 residues.

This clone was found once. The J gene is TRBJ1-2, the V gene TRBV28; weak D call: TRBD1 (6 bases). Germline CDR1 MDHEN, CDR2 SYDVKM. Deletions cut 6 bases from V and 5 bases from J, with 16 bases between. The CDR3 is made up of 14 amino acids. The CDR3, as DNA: TGTGCCAGCAGCCAACTCGACAGGCTTTATGGCTACACCTTC. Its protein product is CASSQLDRLYGYTF.

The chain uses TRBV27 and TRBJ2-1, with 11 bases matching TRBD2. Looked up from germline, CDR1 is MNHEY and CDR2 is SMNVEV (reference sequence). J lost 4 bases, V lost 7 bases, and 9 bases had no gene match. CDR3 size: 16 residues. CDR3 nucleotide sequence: TGTGCCAGCACCATTGGGGGGACTAGCGGTTACAATGAGCAGTTCTTC. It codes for CASTIGGTSGYNEQFF.

CDR3: CASSSTSGLYNEQFF. CDR3 nucleotides: TGTGCCAGCAGCTCCACTAGCGGGCTTTACAATGAGCAGTTCTTC. This rearrangement joins TRBV13 to TRBJ2-1; 9 bases map to TRBD2. J gave up 4 bases and V 4 bases, and 5 bases lay outside the gene matches. The CDR3 has 15 residues. Germline V CDR1 and CDR2: PRHDT, FYEKMQ (reference sequence).

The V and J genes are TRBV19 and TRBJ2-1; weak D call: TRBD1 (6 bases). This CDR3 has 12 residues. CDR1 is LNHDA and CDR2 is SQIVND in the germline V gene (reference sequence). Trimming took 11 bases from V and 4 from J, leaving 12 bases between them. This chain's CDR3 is CAARGGYNEQFF. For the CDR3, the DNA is TGTGCCGCACGAGGGGGATACAATGAGCAGTTCTTC.

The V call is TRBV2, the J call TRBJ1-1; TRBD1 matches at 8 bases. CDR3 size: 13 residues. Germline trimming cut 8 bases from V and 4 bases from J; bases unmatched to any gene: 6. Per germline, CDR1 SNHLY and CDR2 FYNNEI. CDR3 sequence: CASGGQGGTEAFF. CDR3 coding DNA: TGTGCCAGCGGAGGACAGGGAGGCACTGAAGCTTTCTTT.

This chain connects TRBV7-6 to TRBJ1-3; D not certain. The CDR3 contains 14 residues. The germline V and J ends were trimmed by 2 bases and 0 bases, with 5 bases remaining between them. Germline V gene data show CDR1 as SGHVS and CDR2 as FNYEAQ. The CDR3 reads CASSLRVSGNTIYF. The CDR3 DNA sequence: TGTGCCAGCAGCTTACGGGTCTCTGGAAACACCATATATTTT.